The next 3 T cell receptor beta chains were all read from a single sample in a study of CD8 T cells in ankylosing spondylitis. A single record per CDR3 protein comes from TCRdb applying MiXCR to the 5' RACE reads. Here the sample spans 270,000 or so distinct CDR3 sequences, 18% being singletons. The material sequenced was blood, either unsorted or a sorted T cell fraction (not recorded which). The receptors were gathered from a male donor with ankylosing spondylitis or in good health (not recorded which).

The table lists this clonotype with a few counts. The DNA for the CDR3 is TGTGCCAGCAGCGTAGAGGCGGGGAACACTGAAGCTTTCTTT. This gives the protein CASSVEAGNTEAFF. The chain has TRBV9 and TRBJ1-1; the D is unclear. Germline values: CDR1 SGDLS, CDR2 YYNGEE. The V end lost 0 bases, the J end lost 1 base, and 7 bases lay between the germline ends. The CDR3 has 14 residues.

This clonotype appeared many times. The chain has TRBV11-2 and TRBJ2-5; 8 nucleotides agree with TRBD2. This CDR3 is 14 amino acids long. Germline loops: CDR1 SGHAT, CDR2 FQNNGV. The V and J ends lost 1 base and 3 bases, in that order; junction bases with no gene match: 1. Here the CDR3 DNA reads TGTGCCAGCAGCTTAGTCGGGAGGGAAGAGACCCAGTACTTC. Translated: CASSLVGREETQYF.

This clonotype has a handful of counts. This chain uses TRBV9 with TRBJ1-1; maybe TRBD1 (6 bases). Trimming pared 3 bases from V and 4 bases from J, leaving 22 bases between. The CDR3 spans 17 residues. CDR1 is SGDLS and CDR2 is YYNGEE in the germline V gene. In DNA form, the CDR3 reads TGTGCCAGCAGCGCCCCCGGGGGCCAAGTTTTTAGCACTGAAGCTTTCTTT. Translation gives CASSAPGGQVFSTEAFF. Full variable domain (outside the CDR3, taken from reference TRBV9 and TRBJ1-1): DSGVTQTPKHLITATGQRVTLRCSPRSGDLSVYWYQQSLDQGLQFLIQYYNGEERAKGNILERFSAQQFPDLHSELNLSSLELGDSALYFCASSAPGGQVFSTEAFFGQGTRLTVV.